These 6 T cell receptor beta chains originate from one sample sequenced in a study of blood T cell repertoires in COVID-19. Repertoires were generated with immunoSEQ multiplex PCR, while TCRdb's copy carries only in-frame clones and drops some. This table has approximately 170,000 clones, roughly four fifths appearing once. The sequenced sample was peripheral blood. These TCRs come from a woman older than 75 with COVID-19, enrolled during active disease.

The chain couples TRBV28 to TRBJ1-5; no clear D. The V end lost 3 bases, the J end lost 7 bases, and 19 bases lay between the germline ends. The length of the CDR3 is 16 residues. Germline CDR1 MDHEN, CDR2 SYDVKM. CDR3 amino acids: CASSLPLGLGAQPQHF. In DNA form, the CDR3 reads TGTGCCAGCAGTTTGCCCCTGGGTCTGGGAGCGCAGCCCCAGCATTTT. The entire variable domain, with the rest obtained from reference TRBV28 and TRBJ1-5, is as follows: DVKVTQSSRYLVKRTGEKVFLECVQDMDHENMFWYRQDPGLGLRLIYFSYDVKMKEKGDIPEGYSVSREKKERFSLILESASTNQTSMYLCASSLPLGLGAQPQHFGDGTRLSIL.

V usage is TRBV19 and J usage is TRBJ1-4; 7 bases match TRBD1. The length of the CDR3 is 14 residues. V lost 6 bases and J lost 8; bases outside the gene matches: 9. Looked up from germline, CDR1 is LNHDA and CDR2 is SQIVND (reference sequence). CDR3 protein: CASSLTGTDEKLFF. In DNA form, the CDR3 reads TGTGCCAGTAGCCTAACCGGGACAGACGAAAAACTGTTTTTT.

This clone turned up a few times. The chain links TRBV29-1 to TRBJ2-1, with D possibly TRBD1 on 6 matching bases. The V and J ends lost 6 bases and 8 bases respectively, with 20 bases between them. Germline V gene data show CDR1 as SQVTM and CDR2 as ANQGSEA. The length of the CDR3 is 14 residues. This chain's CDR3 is CSVTLPKQGYEQFF. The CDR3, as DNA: TGCAGCGTGACACTACCAAAACAGGGCTATGAGCAGTTCTTC.

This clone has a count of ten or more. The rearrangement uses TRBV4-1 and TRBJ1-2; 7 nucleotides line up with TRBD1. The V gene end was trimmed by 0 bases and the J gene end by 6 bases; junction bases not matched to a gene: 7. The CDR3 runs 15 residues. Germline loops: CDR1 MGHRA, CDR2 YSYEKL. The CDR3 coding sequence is TGCGCCAGCAGCCAAGAAAGGGGGCGCGAAAATGGCTACACCTTC. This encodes CASSQERGRENGYTF.

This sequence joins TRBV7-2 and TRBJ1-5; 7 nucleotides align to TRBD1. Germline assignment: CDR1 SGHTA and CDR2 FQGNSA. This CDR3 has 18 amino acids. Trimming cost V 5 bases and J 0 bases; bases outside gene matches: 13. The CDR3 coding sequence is TGTGCCAGCAGCAAGGGGGCTCAAGGCTCCTATAGCAATCAGCCCCAGCATTTT. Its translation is CASSKGAQGSYSNQPQHF.

The CDR3 DNA reads as TGTGCCTGGAGCCGACAGGGGCAGCCCCAGCATTTT. Residues: CAWSRQGQPQHF. This chain links TRBV30 with TRBJ1-5; 8 bases match TRBD1. CDR1 and CDR2 (germline): GTSNPN, SVGIG (reference sequence). The V and J ends lost 3 bases and 7 bases, in that order; junction bases with no gene match: 2. The CDR3 runs to 12 residues.